This entry lists 3 T cell receptor beta chains sequenced from one sample in a study of blood T cells in healthy people across ages. Primed by a sample-barcoded 5' primer and a J-beta primer mix, a second PCR proceeded for about 6 to 11 cycles. Each CDR3 protein gets one entry after TCRdb re-called the 5' RACE reads with MiXCR. The sample has 450,000 to 650,000 distinct CDR3 sequences, around 24% seen once. These data also featured in a second study, about T cells of mothers and their children.

Sequenced: blood. Receptors were obtained from a boy between 5 and 17 years old in good health.

A few counts support this clonotype. V is TRBV15 and J is TRBJ1-6, with a tentative D call TRBD1 (6 bases). The CDR3 has 15 amino acids. Trimming shortened V by 3 bases and J by 7 bases, and 13 bases separated the two germline ends. CDR1 LNHNV and CDR2 YYDKDF come from the germline V gene (reference sequence). The CDR3 nucleotides read TGTGCCACCAGCAGGGAGACAGGCCTAAATTCACCCCTCCACTTT. This gives the protein CATSRETGLNSPLHF. Based on the CDR3 plus reference TRBV15 and TRBJ1-6, the full variable domain is DAMVIQNPRYQVTQFGKPVTLSCSQTLNHNVMYWYQQKSSQAPKLLFHYYDKDFNNEADTPDNFQSRRPNTSFCFLDIRSPGLGDTAMYLCATSRETGLNSPLHFGNGTRLTVT.

The V call is TRBV20-1, the J call TRBJ2-1, with D perhaps matching TRBD1 (5 bases). The DNA end is more similar to TRBJ2-7, so the J call may be wrong. Germline V CDR1 and CDR2: DFQATT, SNEGSKA (reference sequence). There are 12 residues in the CDR3. The CDR3 region has the DNA TGCAGTACTAACAGGAATACCTACGAGCAGTACTTC. Translation: CSTNRNTYEQYF.

The chain uses TRBV27 and TRBJ2-1, with 7 bases identical to TRBD1. CDR1 MNHEY and CDR2 SMNVEV come from the germline V gene (reference sequence). The CDR3 covers 14 residues. V dropped 5 bases and J dropped 7; count of bases not matched to a gene: 8. CDR3 bases: TGTGCCAGCAGTCCGAGACAGGGCTGGAATGAGCAGTTCTTC. Encoded protein: CASSPRQGWNEQFF.